These 19 T cell receptor beta chains originate from one sample sequenced in a study of blood T cell repertoires in COVID-19. Clones were read by immunoSEQ multiplex PCR, and TCRdb kept only the in-frame ones, dropping some. The sample yields about half a million clones, nearly 90% seen once. Sample: peripheral blood. Every receptor here comes from a man aged 18-30 years with COVID-19, enrolled during active disease.

The chain joins TRBV5-1 to TRBJ2-1; the D is unclear. Looked up from germline, CDR1 is SGHRS and CDR2 is YFSETQ. Trimming left V 0 bases short and J 7 bases short, with 8 bases between. The CDR3 sequence is 13 residues long. The CDR3 protein is CASSLALGNEQFF. The CDR3 DNA reads TGCGCCAGCAGCTTGGCCCTCGGGAATGAGCAGTTCTTC.

This clone was observed a single time. The CDR3 region is CASSSDISNQPQHF. In DNA form, the CDR3 reads TGTGCCAGCAGCTCAGACATAAGCAATCAGCCCCAGCATTTT. The rearrangement uses TRBV7-2 and TRBJ1-5, with D unclear. The CDR3 is 14 amino acids. Germline V gives CDR1 SGHTA, CDR2 FQGNSA. Trimming removed 4 bases from V and 1 base from J, with 8 bases in between.

V and J are TRBV7-9 and TRBJ2-5, with 7 bases fitting TRBD1. The CDR3 is 13 amino acids. CDR1 SEHNR and CDR2 FQNEAQ come from the germline V gene (reference sequence). V shed 5 bases, J shed 3 bases, and the junction held 3 bases outside the gene matches. CDR3 DNA sequence: TGTGCCAGCAGCCCCGGACAGGAAGAGACCCAGTACTTC. Protein product: CASSPGQEETQYF.

This sequence joins TRBV7-8 and TRBJ1-2, with D hard to call. Germline V CDR1 and CDR2: SGHVS, FQNEAQ. This CDR3 is built from 14 residues. Deletions cut 2 bases from V and 2 bases from J, with 9 bases between. In nucleotides, the CDR3 is TGTGCCAGCAGCTTAAATCGGCGGAACTATGGCTACACCTTC. Its protein is CASSLNRRNYGYTF.

Comment on this clone: One junction end does not reproduce the germline sequence, and a read error may be involved. The chain carries TRBV6-5 and TRBJ2-2, with D possibly being TRBD1 (5 bases). The length of the CDR3 is 13 residues. Germline V gene lookup returns CDR1 MNHEY and CDR2 SVGAGI. CDR3 residues: CASSSGNSGELFF. The CDR3 bases are TGTGCCAGCAGTTCAGGGAACTCCGGGGAGCTGTTTTTT.

The chain couples TRBV5-5 to TRBJ1-2; D uncertain. The CDR3 length is 15 residues. With 0 bases removed from V and 2 bases from J, the gap between germline ends came to 11 bases. Germline-derived CDR1 and CDR2 are SGHKS and YYEKEE (reference sequence). This chain's CDR3 is CASSLESPGNYGYTF. CDR3 nucleotide sequence: TGTGCCAGCAGCTTGGAGTCCCCCGGGAACTATGGCTACACCTTC. Variable domain in full (rest from reference TRBV5-5 and TRBJ1-2): DAGVTQSPTHLIKTRGQQVTLRCSPISGHKSVSWYQQVLGQGPQFIFQYYEKEERGRGNFPDRFSARQFPNYSSELNVNALLLGDSALYLCASSLESPGNYGYTFGSGTRLTVV.

V and J are TRBV19 and TRBJ2-7; 9 bases map to TRBD1. Germline V gene lookup returns CDR1 LNHDA and CDR2 SQIVND (reference sequence). The J segment lost 0 bases and the V segment lost 7 bases, leaving 7 bases of the junction unmatched. This CDR3 is built from 15 residues. CDR3 loop: CASTPGQGLSYEQYF. The CDR3 coding sequence is TGTGCCAGTACGCCTGGACAGGGGCTCTCCTACGAGCAGTACTTC. The full variable domain, with the rest looked up from reference TRBV19 and TRBJ2-7, is DGGITQSPKYLFRKEGQNVTLSCEQNLNHDAMYWYRQDPGQGLRLIYYSQIVNDFQKGDIAEGYSVSREKKESFPLTVTSAQKNPTAFYLCASTPGQGLSYEQYFGPGTRLTVT.

The chain has TRBV5-6 and TRBJ2-3, with unresolved D. The ends were cut back, 2 bases at V and 5 bases at J, with 12 bases in the middle. The germline V gene has CDR1 SGHDT and CDR2 YYEEEE. The CDR3 is 14 residues long. The CDR3 loop reads CASSLTLLGDTQYF. In DNA, the CDR3 is TGTGCCAGCAGCTTAACCCTCCTCGGAGATACGCAGTATTTT.

This chain links TRBV9 with TRBJ2-4; possible D gene TRBD1, 5 bases. CDR3 size: 14 residues. Germline V lookup: CDR1 SGDLS, CDR2 YYNGEE. Deletions cut 0 bases from V and 9 bases from J, with 13 bases between. The CDR3 coding sequence is TGTGCCAGCAGCGTAGATTTGGGGCACGCCATTCAGTACTTC. Amino acids: CASSVDLGHAIQYF.

The chain employs TRBV14 and TRBJ2-1, with TRBD2 as a possible D gene (7 bases). The CDR3 length is 15 residues. V lost 1 base and J 9 bases, leaving 16 bases between the germline ends. From germline, CDR1 is SGHDN and CDR2 FVKESK. CDR3 residues: CASSQARGGGVEQFF. The DNA of the CDR3 is TGTGCCAGCAGCCAAGCAAGGGGGGGCGGGGTTGAGCAGTTCTTC.

The CDR3 DNA reads TGTGCCATCAGAACCGACAGGCCGCCCTACGAGCAGTACTTC. Translating gives CAIRTDRPPYEQYF. The chain has TRBV10-3 and TRBJ2-7, with D possibly being TRBD1 (6 bases). Trimming shortened V by 6 bases and J by 2 bases, and 14 bases separated the two germline ends. The CDR3 sequence is 14 residues long. Per the germline V gene, CDR1 is ENHRY and CDR2 is SYGVKD.

In its sample, this clone was seen once. This chain connects TRBV6-5 to TRBJ2-3; D is ambiguous. The CDR3 covers 12 residues. Germline CDR1 reads MNHEY; CDR2 reads SVGAGI. Between the trimmed V and J ends, which lost 2 bases and 5 bases, there was a span of 5 bases. CDR3 in DNA: TGTGCCAGCAGTTACCAGGTAGATACGCAGTATTTT. It yields the protein CASSYQVDTQYF.

V gene TRBV16 combines with J gene TRBJ1-1; D is possibly TRBD1 (5 bases). Trimming took 0 bases from V and 3 from J, leaving 11 bases between them. This CDR3 region has 15 residues. Germline CDR1 is KGHSY and CDR2 is FQNENV. CDR3 loop: CASSQSMQGHTEAFF. The DNA for the CDR3 is TGTGCCAGCAGCCAATCGATGCAGGGCCACACTGAAGCTTTCTTT.

This chain connects TRBV28 to TRBJ1-4; no firm D call. Germline V gene lookup returns CDR1 MDHEN and CDR2 SYDVKM. The germline V and J ends were trimmed by 9 bases and 8 bases, with 10 bases remaining between them. The CDR3 is 11 residues long. In DNA form, the CDR3 reads TGTGCCAGTTCGTCCGAGGAAAAACTGTTTTTT. Translated, it gives CASSSEEKLFF.

The CDR3 DNA reads TGTGCCAGCAGCTTAGACCCGAGCTACGAGCAGTACTTC. This sequence encodes CASSLDPSYEQYF. The rearrangement links TRBV7-9 to TRBJ2-7; D not certain. Germline assignment: CDR1 SEHNR and CDR2 FQNEAQ (reference sequence). V was trimmed by 1 base and J by 3 bases, leaving 7 bases between them. The CDR3 is 13 residues long.

The chain is built from TRBV19 and TRBJ2-2, with 9 positions matching TRBD2. V lost 6 bases, J lost 1 base, and 6 bases stayed unmatched. This CDR3 has 16 amino acids. The germline V gene has CDR1 LNHDA and CDR2 SQIVND (reference sequence). The CDR3 spells CASRLSGSLNTGELFF. In nucleotides, the CDR3 is TGTGCCAGTAGACTTAGCGGGAGTTTGAACACCGGGGAGCTGTTTTTT.

This sequence joins TRBV10-2 and TRBJ2-7; TRBD1 agrees at 8 bases. V shed 8 bases and J 3 bases; nucleotides not matched to a gene: 6. CDR1 WSHSY and CDR2 SAAADI come from the germline V gene. The CDR3 covers 13 residues. Written as DNA, the CDR3 is TGCGCCAGCCGGACAGGGAACTTCTACGAGCAGTACTTC. It is translated as CASRTGNFYEQYF.

This chain joins TRBV25-1 and TRBJ1-6; weak D call: TRBD1 (5 bases). Germline loops: CDR1 MGHDK, CDR2 SYGVNS. V dropped 3 bases and J dropped 8 bases, with 11 bases sitting between them. The CDR3 is 14 amino acids. DNA of the CDR3: TGTGCCAGCAGTGAGCCACAGGTTTATTCACCCCTCCACTTT. Translation gives CASSEPQVYSPLHF.

V and J are TRBV5-6 and TRBJ2-5; possible D gene TRBD2, 6 bases. Trimming took off 4 bases at V and 4 bases at J, with 17 bases between the two ends. Germline V CDR1 and CDR2: SGHDT, YYEEEE. This CDR3 is built from 15 residues. Here the CDR3 reads CASSEGLSGAETQYF. CDR3 DNA: TGTGCCAGCAGCGAGGGACTTTCTGGGGCAGAGACCCAGTACTTC.